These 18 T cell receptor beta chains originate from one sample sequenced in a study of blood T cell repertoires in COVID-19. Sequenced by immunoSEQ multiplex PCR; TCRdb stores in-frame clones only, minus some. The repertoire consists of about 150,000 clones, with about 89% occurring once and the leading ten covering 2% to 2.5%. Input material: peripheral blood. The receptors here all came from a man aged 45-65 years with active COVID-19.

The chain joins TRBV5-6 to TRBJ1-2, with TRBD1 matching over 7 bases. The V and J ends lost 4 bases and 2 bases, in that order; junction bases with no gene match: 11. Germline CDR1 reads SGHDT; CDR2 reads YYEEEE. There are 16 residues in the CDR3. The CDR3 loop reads CASSNLPGQQNYGYTF. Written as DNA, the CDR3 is TGTGCCAGCAGCAATCTGCCGGGACAGCAGAACTATGGCTACACCTTC. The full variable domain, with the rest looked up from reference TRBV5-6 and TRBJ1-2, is DAGVTQSPTHLIKTRGQQVTLRCSPKSGHDTVSWYQQALGQGPQFIFQYYEEEERQRGNFPDRFSGHQFPNYSSELNVNALLLGDSALYLCASSNLPGQQNYGYTFGSGTRLTVV.

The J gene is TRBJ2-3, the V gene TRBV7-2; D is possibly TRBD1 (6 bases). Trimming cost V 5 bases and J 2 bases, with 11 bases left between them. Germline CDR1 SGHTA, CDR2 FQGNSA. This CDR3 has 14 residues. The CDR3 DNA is TGTGCCAGCAGCCTATGGACAGTCACAGATACGCAGTATTTT. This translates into CASSLWTVTDTQYF.

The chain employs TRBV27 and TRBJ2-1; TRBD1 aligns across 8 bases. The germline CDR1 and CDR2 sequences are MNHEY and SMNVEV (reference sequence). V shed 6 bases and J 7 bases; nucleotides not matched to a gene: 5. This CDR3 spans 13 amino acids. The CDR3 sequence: CASRFRTGNEQFF. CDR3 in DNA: TGTGCCAGCAGATTCAGGACAGGGAATGAGCAGTTCTTC.

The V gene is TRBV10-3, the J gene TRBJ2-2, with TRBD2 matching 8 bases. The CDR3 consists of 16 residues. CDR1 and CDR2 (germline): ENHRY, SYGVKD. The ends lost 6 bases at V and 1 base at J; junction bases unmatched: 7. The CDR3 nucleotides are TGTGCCATCAGCATTAGCGGGGCCCTGAACACCGGGGAGCTGTTTTTT. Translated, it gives CAISISGALNTGELFF.

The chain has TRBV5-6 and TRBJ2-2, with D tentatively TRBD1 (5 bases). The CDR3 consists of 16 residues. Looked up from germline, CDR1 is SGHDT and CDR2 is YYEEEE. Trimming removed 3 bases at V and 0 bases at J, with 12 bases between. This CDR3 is CASSYDRIPNTGELFF. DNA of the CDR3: TGTGCCAGCAGCTATGACAGAATACCGAACACCGGGGAGCTGTTTTTT.

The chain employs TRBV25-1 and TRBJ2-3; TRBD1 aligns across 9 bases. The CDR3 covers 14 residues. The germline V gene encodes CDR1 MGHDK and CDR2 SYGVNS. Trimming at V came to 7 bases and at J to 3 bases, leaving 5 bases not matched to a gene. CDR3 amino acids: CASTGTGRTDTQYF. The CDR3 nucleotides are TGTGCCAGCACCGGGACAGGGAGGACAGATACGCAGTATTTT.

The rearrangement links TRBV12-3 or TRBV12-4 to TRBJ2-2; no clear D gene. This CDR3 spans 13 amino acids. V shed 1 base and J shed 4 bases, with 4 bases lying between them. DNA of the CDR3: TGTGCCAGCAGTTTAGGAGTCACCGGGGAGCTGTTTTTT. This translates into CASSLGVTGELFF.

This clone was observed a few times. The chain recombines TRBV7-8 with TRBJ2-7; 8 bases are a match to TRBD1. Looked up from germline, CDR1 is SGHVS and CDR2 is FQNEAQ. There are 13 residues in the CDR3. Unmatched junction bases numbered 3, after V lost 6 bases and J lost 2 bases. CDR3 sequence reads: CASSSGGTYEQYF. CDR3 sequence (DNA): TGTGCCAGCAGTTCAGGGGGCACCTACGAGCAGTACTTC.

The DNA of the CDR3 is TGTGCCAGCAGTGTGGCAGGGGGCCCGACCTTC. It yields the protein CASSVAGGPTF. The chain uses TRBV2 and TRBJ1-2; 8 positions agree with TRBD1. Germline CDR1 reads SNHLY; CDR2 reads FYNNEI. Trimming cost V 4 bases and J 14 bases; bases outside gene matches: 6. The CDR3 covers 11 residues.

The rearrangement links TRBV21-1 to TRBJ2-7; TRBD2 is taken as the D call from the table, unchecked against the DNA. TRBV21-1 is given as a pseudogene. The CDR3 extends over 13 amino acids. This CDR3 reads CAREKEGSYEQYF. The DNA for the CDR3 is TGTGCCAGAGAAAAGGAGGGTTCCTACGAGCAGTACTTC.

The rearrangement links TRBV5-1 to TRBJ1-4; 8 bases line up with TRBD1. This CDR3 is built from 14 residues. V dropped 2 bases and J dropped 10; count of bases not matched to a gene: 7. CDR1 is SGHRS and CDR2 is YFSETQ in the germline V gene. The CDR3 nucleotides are TGCGCCAGCAGCTTCCCACAGGGGGGCGGAAAACTGTTTTTT. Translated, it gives CASSFPQGGGKLFF.

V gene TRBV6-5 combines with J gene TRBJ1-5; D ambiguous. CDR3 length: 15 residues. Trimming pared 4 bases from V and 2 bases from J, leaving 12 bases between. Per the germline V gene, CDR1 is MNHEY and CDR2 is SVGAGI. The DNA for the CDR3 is TGTGCCAGCAGTTTGCGAGGGAACGGCAATCAGCCCCAGCATTTT. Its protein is CASSLRGNGNQPQHF.

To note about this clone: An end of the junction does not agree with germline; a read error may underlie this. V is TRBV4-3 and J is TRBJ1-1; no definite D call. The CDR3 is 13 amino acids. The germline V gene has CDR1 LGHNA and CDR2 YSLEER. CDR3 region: CASSPGNTEASRF. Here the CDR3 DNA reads TGCGCCAGCAGCCCCGGGAACACTGAAGCCTCCCGATTT.

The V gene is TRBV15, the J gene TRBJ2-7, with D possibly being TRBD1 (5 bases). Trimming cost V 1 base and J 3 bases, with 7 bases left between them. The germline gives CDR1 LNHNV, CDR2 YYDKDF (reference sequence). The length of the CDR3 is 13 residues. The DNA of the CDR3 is TGTGCCACCAGCAGAGCCCAGGGCTACGAGCAGTACTTC. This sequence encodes CATSRAQGYEQYF.

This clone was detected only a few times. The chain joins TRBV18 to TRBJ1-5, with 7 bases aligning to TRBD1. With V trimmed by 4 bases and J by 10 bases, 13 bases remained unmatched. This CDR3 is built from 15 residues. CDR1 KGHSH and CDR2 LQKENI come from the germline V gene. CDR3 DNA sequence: TGTGCCAGCTCACTACAAGGACAGGAACCGGGACCCCAGCATTTT. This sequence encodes CASSLQGQEPGPQHF.

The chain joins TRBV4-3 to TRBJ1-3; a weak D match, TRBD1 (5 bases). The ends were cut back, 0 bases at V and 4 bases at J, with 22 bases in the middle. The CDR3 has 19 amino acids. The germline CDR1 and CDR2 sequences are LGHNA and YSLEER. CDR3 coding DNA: TGCGCCAGCAGCCAAGAATGGGCAAGACAGCGCTTGGGAGGAAACACCATATATTTT. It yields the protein CASSQEWARQRLGGNTIYF.

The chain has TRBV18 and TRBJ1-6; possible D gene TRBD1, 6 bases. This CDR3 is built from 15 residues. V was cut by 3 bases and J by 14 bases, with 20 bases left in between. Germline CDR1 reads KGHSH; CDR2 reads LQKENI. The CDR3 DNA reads TGTGCCAGCTCACCTTCCCCAATCAGGGGAAGGACCCTCCACTTT. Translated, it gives CASSPSPIRGRTLHF.

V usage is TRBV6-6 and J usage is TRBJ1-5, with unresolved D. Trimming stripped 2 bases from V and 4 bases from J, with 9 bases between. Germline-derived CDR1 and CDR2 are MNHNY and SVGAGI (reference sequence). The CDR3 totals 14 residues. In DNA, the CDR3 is TGTGCCAGCAGTTACGGAGGGAGAAATCAGCCCCAGCATTTT. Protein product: CASSYGGRNQPQHF.